This T cell receptor beta chain originates from a study of T cells in Graves' hyperthyroidism and ophthalmopathy. Study-wide results and caveats: Median prediction lead before ophthalmopathy onset was 6.5 months with the model.

The CDR3 loop spans 14 amino acids. V gave up 3 bases and J gave up 5 bases, with 13 bases separating them. Per germline, CDR1 ENHRY and CDR2 SYGVKD. The TCR beta CDR3 regions underwent amplification using RNA transcripts as the source. The study used the HTBI primer set for a first-round RT-PCR of the TCR CDR3. TCRdb re-called the multiplex PCR reads through MiXCR, storing one row per CDR3 protein. The data hold approximately 520,000 distinct CDR3 sequences, with approximately 25% observed a single time. Diagnostic assessment was based on clinical symptoms, serum thyroxine and TRAb, thyroid ultrasound and orbital computed tomography. A word on this clonotype: Antigen: not known.

The sequence came from a woman aged 25 to 39 with Graves' ophthalmopathy. The J gene is TRBJ2-5, the V gene TRBV10-3, with D tentatively TRBD1 (5 bases). Source material: blood. CDR3 amino acids: CAISEGRDWETQYF. CDR3 coding DNA: TGTGCCATCAGTGAAGGCAGGGATTGGGAGACCCAGTACTTC.